This record concerns one T cell receptor (beta chain) sequence. Its antigen remains unidentified. The data originate from a study of cytomegalovirus exposure and HLA in healthy donors. Study background: Of the donors genotyped, several hundred in all, about 80% fell in the Caucasian-associated ancestry cluster. General study findings and limits: There were reportedly fewer N-insertions in an Asian-associated ancestry cluster than the roughly 670-donor mean, in a later analysis. CMV serostatus was the sole immune exposure information available. Later analysis associated a missense DCLRE1C variant with TCR beta V- and J-gene trimming.

60 Vbeta and 13 Jbeta primers were used in PCR. The table came from immunoSEQ multiplex PCR; TCRdb's copy has only in-frame clones and leaves some out. There are roughly 170,000 clones in the sample; approximately 80% occur only once, and 5.5% to 7.5% lies in the top ten. CDR3 length: 14 amino acids. Germline V gene sequence: CDR1 GTSNPN, CDR2 SVGIG (reference sequence). J was trimmed by 9 bases and V by 3 bases; bases with no gene match: 13. This receptor was identified in a man aged 25-45 years in good health and CMV-seropositive. The chain uses TRBV30 and TRBJ2-7; TRBD1 agrees at 8 bases. Sequencing was done on a sample of PBMCs. The CDR3 protein is CAWSPGQARSGQYF. CDR3 sequence (DNA): TGTGCCTGGAGCCCGGGACAGGCAAGATCTGGGCAGTACTTC.